One sample yielded the 4 T cell receptor beta chains listed below, sequenced in a study of cytomegalovirus exposure and HLA in healthy donors. Researchers ran the PCR with 60 Vbeta and 13 Jbeta primers. This table comes from immunoSEQ multiplex PCR, and its TCRdb copy is limited to in-frame clones, with some not included. The data show more than 100,000 clones, 70% to 90% seen once. The sequenced sample was PBMCs. These receptors were obtained from a man aged 35 to 55 in good health and CMV-seronegative.

This clone was detected only once. This chain joins TRBV30 and TRBJ2-3; TRBD2 agrees at 8 bases. Losses at the gene ends were 2 bases for V and 1 base for J; bases not matched to a gene: 2. From germline, CDR1 is GTSNPN and CDR2 SVGIG (reference sequence). This CDR3 has 14 amino acids. CDR3 DNA: TGTGCCTGGAGTTTGCGGGAGGGCACAGATACGCAGTATTTT. Its translation is CAWSLREGTDTQYF. Drawing the rest from reference TRBV30 and TRBJ2-3, the complete variable domain is SQTIHQWPATLVQPVGSPLSLECTVEGTSNPNLYWYRQAAGRGLQLLFYSVGIGQISSEVPQNLSASRPQDRQFILSSKKLLLSDSGFYLCAWSLREGTDTQYFGPGTRLTVL.

This chain links TRBV1 with TRBJ2-1; the DNA was not used to check the table's D call, TRBD2. TRBV1 is a pseudogene locus. This CDR3 region has 15 residues. The CDR3 bases are TGCACCAGCAGCCGGACTAGCGGGAGGAGGGATGAGCAGTTCTTC. This gives the protein CTSSRTSGRRDEQFF.

On this clone: The germline gene is not matched at one end of the junction; a read error may be the cause. The J gene is TRBJ2-1, the V gene TRBV7-9, with D possibly TRBD1 on 6 matching bases. Germline V gene data show CDR1 as SEHNR and CDR2 as FQNEAQ (reference sequence). CDR3 length: 18 residues. The DNA for the CDR3 is TGTTCCAGCAGCTTAGCAAGGGACACCCGAGGACCTTACAATGAGCAGTTCTTC. Translating it yields CSSSLARDTRGPYNEQFF.

This clone has more than one count but fewer than ten. The genes are TRBV30 and TRBJ2-2; no firm D call. In germline, CDR1 is GTSNPN, CDR2 SVGIG (reference sequence). There are 13 residues in the CDR3. The V gene lost 0 bases and the J gene lost 6 bases, with 8 bases spanning the gap. Written as DNA, the CDR3 is TGTGCCTGGAGTGTCATCGGTTCCGGGGAGCTGTTTTTT. It codes for CAWSVIGSGELFF.